Described below is a single T cell receptor (beta chain) sequence and its context. Library construction for TCR beta used iRepertoire HTBI primers and Arm-PCR of CDR3 regions. MiXCR was run by TCRdb on the multiplex PCR reads, yielding one entry per CDR3 protein. There are under 450,000 distinct CDR3 sequences in the sample; over 9.5% occur only once, and under 20% lies in the top ten. The CDR3 is 14 amino acids. Germline assignment: CDR1 SGHVS and CDR2 FNYEAQ. V was pared by 1 base and J by 4 bases, with 10 bases between. The sample belongs to a study of regulatory T cells in long-lasting Graves disease. The time point is: newly diagnosed GD, antithyroid drugs for less than 3 months. The authors made the TCR library using RNA they extracted from PBMCs. This same sample was also part of a study on T cells in Graves' hyperthyroidism and ophthalmopathy. That source adds: In the first-round RT-PCR of the TCR CDR3, the HTBI primer set was used.

V is TRBV7-6 and J is TRBJ2-5; no clear D. The sample here was peripheral blood mononuclear cells (PBMCs), taken at new diagnosis, from a patient treated with antithyroid drugs. This receptor was taken from a woman aged 18-35 years with Graves disease. The CDR3 region is CASSLGQPVETQYF. CDR3 DNA sequence: TGTGCCAGCAGCTTAGGCCAGCCGGTAGAGACCCAGTACTTC.